This T cell receptor beta chain comes out of a study of T cells after yellow fever vaccination. About the study: Each low-cell-number fraction was prepared by means of SMART-Seq v4 Ultra Low Input.

V was trimmed by 1 base and J by 2 bases, leaving 9 bases between them. Germline assignment: CDR1 SGDLS and CDR2 YYNGEE. This CDR3 comprises 15 residues. A process of 5'RACE template switching, which added a universal primer site and UMIs, was used to make TCR cDNA. MiXCR, run by TCRdb on the 5' RACE reads, gives a single entry per CDR3 protein. The repertoire holds 300,000 to 350,000 distinct CDR3 sequences, with about 4% as singletons. In its sample, this clonotype was seen a few times. Its specificity is unknown. Study-level findings and limits: Detected again after the booster were most primary-vaccination clones, at nearly 97% CD4 and roughly 88% CD8. Peaking on day 5 versus 15, the secondary response was faster but weaker.

This receptor was taken from a man younger than 30 who received the YFV17D yellow fever vaccine. The sequences come from PBMCs, collected 5 days after the yellow fever booster vaccination. The V and J genes are TRBV9 and TRBJ1-4, with D possibly matching TRBD1 (6 bases). The CDR3 spells CASSVTGTTNEKLFF. The CDR3 bases are TGTGCCAGCAGCGTAACAGGGACGACTAATGAAAAACTGTTTTTT.